This TCR beta chain was recovered during a study of blood T cell repertoires in COVID-19 (dated by TCRdb to the early 2020s). Looking at the study overall: The collaborator samples originated in the United States, Italy and Spain and spanned the acute and convalescent phases of COVID-19. The prospective study material was composed of cDNA or gDNA derived from T cells, B-cell-depleted T cells, or PBMCs. Deeply sampled blood TCRbeta repertoires from subjects exposed to, actively infected with, or recovered from COVID-19 were included in the dataset. A freely available public database, intended as a resource for researchers studying the immune response to SARS-CoV-2, is where the repertoires were released. Samples were obtained from the ongoing ImmuneRACE study (first 160 participants) and from over a thousand subjects provided by 6 global collaborators. A de-identified subject ID, COVID-19 status, age in years and sex were almost always included in the sample metadata. Where available, HLA class I and class II types were taken from metadata supplied by the sample provider and were not determined by assay-based typing. The full study reports these points: How much clinical and demographic metadata was included differed by source and by participant, and the metadata was provided uncurated.

Inclusive of the bounding cysteine and phenylalanine, the CDR3 is 16 residues long. Of all the DNA, just the CDR3 is kept, 48 bases in frame from base 1. The CDR1 and CDR2 encoded by the germline V gene (reference sequence) are SGHNT and YYREEE. The V end loses 4 bases and the J end loses 5 bases, and a stretch of 21 bases separates them. Comment on this clone: The specificity of this receptor is unknown. There are no base qualities to consult, and no much larger clone falls within one base.

The immunoSEQ Assay, a bias-controlled multiplex PCR, was used to amplify TCRbeta CDR3 regions from genomic DNA. In the authors' own workflow: The number of nucleated cells in each sample was estimated by amplification of reference gene primers within the assay. Sequence reads were collapsed and filtered to measure the absolute abundance of every unique TCRbeta CDR3 rearrangement. For each sample, productive Simpson clonality was calculated by taking the square root of Simpson's diversity index across productive rearrangements. The table comes from immuneACCESS by way of TCRdb, which keeps in-frame sequences with V and J called. Part of the clones is missing from these tables; in studies checked, under half for an unresolved V gene and the rest for unknown reasons. V, J and clone size were drawn from that table, and D and trimming were deduced from the DNA. The sample includes roughly 110,000 clones, with roughly 83% observed a single time. The ten largest make up roughly 0.89% of the sample.

Each collaborating institution followed its own protocols to collect whole blood in K2EDTA tubes. For TCRbeta analysis, collaborators shipped samples in one of three forms: frozen whole blood, isolated PBMCs, or DNA extracted from either of those sample types. The rearranged segments are TRBV5-4 and TRBJ2-5; the D gene may be TRBD1 or TRBD2, since each aligns over 7 bases. The TCR was taken from a woman in her sixties or seventies with acute or convalescent COVID-19. The sequenced material came from peripheral blood. The nucleotide sequence is TGTGCCAGCAGCCTGGACAGGACTAGAGTTTGGGAGACCCAGTACTTC. Its protein is CASSLDRTRVWETQYF.